One T cell receptor beta chain is described in this entry. Its antigen is currently unknown. The same CDR3 arises from other DNA sequences in this sample as well. The sample is drawn from a study of shared clonotypes between healthy human individuals. Study-level findings and limits: A handful of donors held about 5% of naive CD4 clonotypes in common. Large sequencing depth failed to make sorted-subset sequencing complete, rarefaction showed. Among non-shared clonotypes, generation probabilities were lower than among those shared by all four donors.

V was pared by 0 bases and J by 1 base, with 8 bases between. The CDR3 runs to 15 residues. Germline V gene lookup returns CDR1 SGHRS and CDR2 YFSETQ. In the authors' workflow: Filtering differed for immunoSEQ, which gave only junction sequences without quality scores. Produced via immunoSEQ multiplex PCR; TCRdb's table is partial and in-frame only. Clonal size and the V and J genes are those of that table, whereas D and trimming came from the DNA. The sample yields approximately 2.1 million clones, approximately 93% seen once. The chain employs TRBV5-1 and TRBJ2-1; the D gene could be TRBD1 or TRBD2 (5 bases each). This TCR derives from a man aged 18 to 35 in good health. Some clones in this sample may be carry-over from other donors' samples. The sequenced sample consisted of naive CD4+ T cells from PBMCs. Subset here: CD45RA+ positively selected. CDR3 sequence (DNA): TGCGCCAGCAGCTTGGATGGGGGTTCCTACAATGAGCAGTTCTTC. It is translated as CASSLDGGSYNEQFF.